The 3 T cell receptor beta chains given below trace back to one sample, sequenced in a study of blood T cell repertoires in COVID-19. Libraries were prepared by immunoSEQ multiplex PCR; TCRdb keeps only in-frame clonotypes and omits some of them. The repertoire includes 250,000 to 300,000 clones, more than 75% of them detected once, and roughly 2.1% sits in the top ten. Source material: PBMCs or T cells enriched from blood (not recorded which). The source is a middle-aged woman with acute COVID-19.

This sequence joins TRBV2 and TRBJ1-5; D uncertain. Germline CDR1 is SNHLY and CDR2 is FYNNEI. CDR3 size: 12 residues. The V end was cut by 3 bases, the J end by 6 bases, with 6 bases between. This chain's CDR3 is CASSDRGQPQHF. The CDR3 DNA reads TGTGCCAGCAGTGACCGGGGTCAGCCCCAGCATTTT.

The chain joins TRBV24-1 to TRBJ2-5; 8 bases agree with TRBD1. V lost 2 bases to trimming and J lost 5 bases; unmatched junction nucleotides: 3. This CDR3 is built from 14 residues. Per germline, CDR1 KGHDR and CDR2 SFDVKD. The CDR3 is CATSDSGGGETQYF. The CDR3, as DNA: TGTGCCACCAGTGATTCAGGGGGCGGCGAGACCCAGTACTTC.

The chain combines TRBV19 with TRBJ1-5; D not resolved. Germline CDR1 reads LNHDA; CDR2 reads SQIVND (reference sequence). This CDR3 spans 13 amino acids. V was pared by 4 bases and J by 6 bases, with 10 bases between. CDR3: CASSTLASQPQHF. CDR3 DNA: TGTGCCAGTAGTACCCTAGCGAGTCAGCCCCAGCATTTT.